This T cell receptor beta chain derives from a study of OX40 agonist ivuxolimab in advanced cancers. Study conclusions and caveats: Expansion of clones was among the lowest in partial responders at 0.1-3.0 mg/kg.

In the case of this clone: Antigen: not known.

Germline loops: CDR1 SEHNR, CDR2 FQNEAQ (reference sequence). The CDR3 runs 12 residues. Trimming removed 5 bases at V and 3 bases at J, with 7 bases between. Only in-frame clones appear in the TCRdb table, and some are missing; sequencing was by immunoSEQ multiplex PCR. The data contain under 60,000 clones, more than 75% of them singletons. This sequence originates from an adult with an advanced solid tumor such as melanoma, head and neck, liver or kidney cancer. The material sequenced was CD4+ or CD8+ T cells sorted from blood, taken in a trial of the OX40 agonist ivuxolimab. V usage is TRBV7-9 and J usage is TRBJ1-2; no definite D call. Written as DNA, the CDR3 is TGTGCCAGCAGCGACGACCACTATGGCTACACCTTC. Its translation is CASSDDHYGYTF.